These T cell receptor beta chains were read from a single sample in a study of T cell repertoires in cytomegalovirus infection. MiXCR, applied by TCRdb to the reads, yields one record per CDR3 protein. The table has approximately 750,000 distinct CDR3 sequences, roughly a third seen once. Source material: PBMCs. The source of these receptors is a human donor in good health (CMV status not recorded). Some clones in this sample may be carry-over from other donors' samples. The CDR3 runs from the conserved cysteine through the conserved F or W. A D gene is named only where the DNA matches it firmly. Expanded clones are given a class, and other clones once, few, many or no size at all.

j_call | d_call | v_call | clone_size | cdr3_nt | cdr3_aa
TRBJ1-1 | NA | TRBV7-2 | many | TGTGCCAGCAGCCTAGGGGAGGGACTCAGTGCTTTCTTT | CASSLGEGLSAFF
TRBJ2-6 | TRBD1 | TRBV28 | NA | TGTGCCAGCACTTCGGCCTTATGGACAGGGAAGAGCTCTGGGGCCAACGTCCTGACTTTC | CASTSALWTGKSSGANVLTF
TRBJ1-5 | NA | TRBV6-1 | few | TGTGCCAGCACCCGCCGGGACCCTAGGAATCAGCCCCAGCATTTT | CASTRRDPRNQPQHF
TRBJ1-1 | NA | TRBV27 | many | TGTGCCAGCAGTCCAGAAGGGGGGATTACTGAAGCTTTCTTT | CASSPEGGITEAFF
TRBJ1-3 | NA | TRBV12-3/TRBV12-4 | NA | TGTGCCAGCAGTTTGGGTCCAGCCCACTCTGGAAACACCATATATTTT | CASSLGPAHSGNTIYF
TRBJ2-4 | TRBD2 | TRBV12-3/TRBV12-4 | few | TGTGCCAGCAGTTTAGCGGGAGGGCCTAGCTTTTATTCCAAAAACATTCAGTACTTC | CASSLAGGPSFYSKNIQYF
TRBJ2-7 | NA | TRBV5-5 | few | TGTGCCAGCAGCGCGGCCGCCGGGGGCGAGCAGTACTTC | CASSAAAGGEQYF
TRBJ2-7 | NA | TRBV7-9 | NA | TGTGCCAGCAGCCCCACAATGGGAGCTCTCTCCTACGAGCAGTACTTC | CASSPTMGALSYEQYF
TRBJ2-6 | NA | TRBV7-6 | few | TGTGCCAGCACCACGGGCGCGGTACGGGTGACTGGGGCCAACGTCCTGACTTTC | CASTTGAVRVTGANVLTF
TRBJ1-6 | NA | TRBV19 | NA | TGTGCCAGTAGTACATTGCAGAATTATAATTCACCCCTCCACTTT | CASSTLQNYNSPLHF
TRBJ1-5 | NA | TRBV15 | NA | TGTGCCACCAGCCAGGGGTCACTATACAATCAGCCCCAGCATTTT | CATSQGSLYNQPQHF
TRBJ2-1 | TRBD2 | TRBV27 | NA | TGTGCCAGCGCTACTGCCCTAGCGGGAGGGCATGAGCAGTTCTTC | CASATALAGGHEQFF
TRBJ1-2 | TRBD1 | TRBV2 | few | TGTGCCACCCTAGGACAGGGGACGGATGGCTACACCTTC | CATLGQGTDGYTF
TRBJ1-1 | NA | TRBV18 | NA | TGTGCCAGCTCACCAGATGTCTCGGGGGCCACTGAAGCTTTCTTT | CASSPDVSGATEAFF
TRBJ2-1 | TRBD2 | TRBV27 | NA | TGTGCCAGCAGTTTTTGGACTAGCGGGGGGAATGAGCAGTTCTTC | CASSFWTSGGNEQFF
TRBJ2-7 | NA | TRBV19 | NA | TGTGCCAGTAGTAATGGACGCACCCTACGCGAGCAGTACTTC | CASSNGRTLREQYF
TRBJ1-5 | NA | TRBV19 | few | TGTGCCAGTAGTATACTATTGGGCAATCAGCCCCAGCATTTT | CASSILLGNQPQHF
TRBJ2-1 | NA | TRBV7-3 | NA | TGTGCCAGCAGCCAAGGTGCTTACAATGAGCATTTCTTT | CASSQGAYNEHFF
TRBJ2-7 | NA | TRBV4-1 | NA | TGCGCCAGCAGTGAAGGACCTATGGGGACCTCTTCCTACGAGCAGTACTTC | CASSEGPMGTSSYEQYF
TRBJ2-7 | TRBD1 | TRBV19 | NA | TGTGCCAGTAGTATGACAGGGCAAGTCTACGAGCAGTACTTC | CASSMTGQVYEQYF
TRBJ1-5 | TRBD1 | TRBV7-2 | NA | TGTGCCAGCAGCTCGACAGGGTGGAATCAGCCCCAGCATTTT | CASSSTGWNQPQHF
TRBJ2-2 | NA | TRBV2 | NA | TGTGCCAGCAGTGCCGAGGGGTGGAACGGGGAGCTGTTTTTT | CASSAEGWNGELFF